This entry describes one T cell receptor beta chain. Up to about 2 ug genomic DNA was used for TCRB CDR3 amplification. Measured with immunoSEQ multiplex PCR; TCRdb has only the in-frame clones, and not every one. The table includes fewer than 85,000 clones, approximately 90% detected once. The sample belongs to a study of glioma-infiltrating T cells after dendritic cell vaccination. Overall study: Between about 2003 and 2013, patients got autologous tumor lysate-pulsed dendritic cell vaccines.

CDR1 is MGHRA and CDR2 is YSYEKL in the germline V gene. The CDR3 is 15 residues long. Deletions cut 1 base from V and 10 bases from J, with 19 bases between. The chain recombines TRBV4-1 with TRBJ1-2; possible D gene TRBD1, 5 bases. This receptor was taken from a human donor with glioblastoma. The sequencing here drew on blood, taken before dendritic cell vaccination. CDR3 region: CASSQVALDTLDYTF. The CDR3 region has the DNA TGCGCCAGCAGCCAAGTCGCACTGGACACTCTAGACTACACCTTC.